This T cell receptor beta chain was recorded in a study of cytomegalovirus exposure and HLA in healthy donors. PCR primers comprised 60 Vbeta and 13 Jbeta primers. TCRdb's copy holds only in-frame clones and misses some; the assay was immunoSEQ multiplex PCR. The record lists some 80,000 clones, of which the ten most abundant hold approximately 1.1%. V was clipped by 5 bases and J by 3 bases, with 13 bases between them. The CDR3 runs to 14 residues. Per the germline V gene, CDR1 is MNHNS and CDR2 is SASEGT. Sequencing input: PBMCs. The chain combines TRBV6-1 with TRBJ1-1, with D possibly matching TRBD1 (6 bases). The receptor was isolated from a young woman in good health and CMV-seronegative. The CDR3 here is CASSSGGGHTEAFF. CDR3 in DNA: TGTGCCAGCAGTAGTGGGGGGGGCCACACTGAAGCTTTCTTT.